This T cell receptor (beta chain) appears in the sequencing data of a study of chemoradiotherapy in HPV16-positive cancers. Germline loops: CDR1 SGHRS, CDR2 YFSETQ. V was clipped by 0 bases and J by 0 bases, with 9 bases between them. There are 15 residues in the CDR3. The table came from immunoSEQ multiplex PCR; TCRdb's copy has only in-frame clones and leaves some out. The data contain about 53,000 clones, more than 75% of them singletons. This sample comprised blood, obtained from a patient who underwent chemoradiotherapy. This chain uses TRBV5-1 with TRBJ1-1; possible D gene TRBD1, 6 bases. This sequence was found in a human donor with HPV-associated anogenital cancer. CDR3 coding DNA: TGCGCCAGCAGCTTGGATGGGACATTGAACACTGAAGCTTTCTTT. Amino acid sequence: CASSLDGTLNTEAFF.